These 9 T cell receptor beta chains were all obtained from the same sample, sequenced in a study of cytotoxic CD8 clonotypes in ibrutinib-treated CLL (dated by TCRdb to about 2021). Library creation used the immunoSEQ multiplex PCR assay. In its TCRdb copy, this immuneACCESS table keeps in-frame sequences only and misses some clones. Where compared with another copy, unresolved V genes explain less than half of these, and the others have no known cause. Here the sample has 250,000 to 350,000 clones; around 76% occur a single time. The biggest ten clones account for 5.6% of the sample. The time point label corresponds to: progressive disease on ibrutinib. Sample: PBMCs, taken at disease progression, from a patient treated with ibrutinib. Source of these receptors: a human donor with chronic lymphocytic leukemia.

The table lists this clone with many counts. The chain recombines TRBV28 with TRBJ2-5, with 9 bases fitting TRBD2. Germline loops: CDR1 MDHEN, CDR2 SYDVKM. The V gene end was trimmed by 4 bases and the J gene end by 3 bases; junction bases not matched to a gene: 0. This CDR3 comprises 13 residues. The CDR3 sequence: CASSSSGEETQYF. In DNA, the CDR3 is TGTGCCAGCAGTTCTAGCGGGGAAGAGACCCAGTACTTC.

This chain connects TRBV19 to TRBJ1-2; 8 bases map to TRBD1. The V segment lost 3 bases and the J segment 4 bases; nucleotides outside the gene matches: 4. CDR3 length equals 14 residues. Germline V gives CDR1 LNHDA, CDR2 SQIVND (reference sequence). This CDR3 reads CASSIAGTGYGYTF. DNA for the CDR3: TGTGCCAGTAGTATCGCCGGGACAGGCTATGGCTACACCTTC.

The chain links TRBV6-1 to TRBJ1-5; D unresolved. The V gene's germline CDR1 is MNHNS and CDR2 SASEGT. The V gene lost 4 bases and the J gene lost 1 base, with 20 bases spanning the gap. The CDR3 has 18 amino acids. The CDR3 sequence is CASSAPRWRRQSNQPQHF. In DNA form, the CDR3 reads TGTGCCAGCAGTGCTCCCCGCTGGCGGCGGCAGAGCAATCAGCCCCAGCATTTT.

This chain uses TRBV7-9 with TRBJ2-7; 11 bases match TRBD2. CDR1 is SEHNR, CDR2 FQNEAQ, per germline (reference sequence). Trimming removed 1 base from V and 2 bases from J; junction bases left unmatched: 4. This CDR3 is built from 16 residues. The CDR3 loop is CASSLGGTSGPYEQYF. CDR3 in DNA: TGTGCCAGCAGCTTAGGGGGGACTAGCGGACCCTACGAGCAGTACTTC.

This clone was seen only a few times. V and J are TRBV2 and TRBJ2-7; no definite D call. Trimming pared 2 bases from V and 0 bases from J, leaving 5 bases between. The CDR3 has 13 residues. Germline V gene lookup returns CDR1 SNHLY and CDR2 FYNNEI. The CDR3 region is CASSEHTSYEQYF. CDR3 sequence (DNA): TGTGCCAGCAGTGAACATACCTCCTACGAGCAGTACTTC.

As DNA, the CDR3 is TGTGCCAGCAGCTGGGGACTATATCAAGAGACCCAGTACTTC. This translates into CASSWGLYQETQYF. V usage is TRBV5-6 and J usage is TRBJ2-5; TRBD2 matches 7 bases. Trimming at V came to 3 bases and at J to 2 bases, leaving 4 bases not matched to a gene. The CDR3 length is 14 residues. CDR1 and CDR2 (germline): SGHDT, YYEEEE.

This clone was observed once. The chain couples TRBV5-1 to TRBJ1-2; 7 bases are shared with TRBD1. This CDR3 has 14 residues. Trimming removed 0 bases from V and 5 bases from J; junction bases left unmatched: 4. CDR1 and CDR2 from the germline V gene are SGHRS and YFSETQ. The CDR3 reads CASSLEGAGYGYTF. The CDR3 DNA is TGCGCCAGCAGCTTGGAGGGGGCCGGGTATGGCTACACCTTC.

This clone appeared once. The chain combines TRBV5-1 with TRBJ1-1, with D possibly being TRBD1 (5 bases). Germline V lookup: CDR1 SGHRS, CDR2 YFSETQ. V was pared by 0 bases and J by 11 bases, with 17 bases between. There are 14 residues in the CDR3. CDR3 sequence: CASSLGSGLGGAFF. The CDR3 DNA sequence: TGCGCCAGCAGCTTGGGGTCAGGGTTAGGTGGGGCTTTCTTT.

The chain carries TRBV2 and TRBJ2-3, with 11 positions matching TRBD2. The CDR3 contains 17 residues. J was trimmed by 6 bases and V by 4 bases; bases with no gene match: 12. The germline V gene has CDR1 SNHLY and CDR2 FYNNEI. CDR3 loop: CASSGRGSGGVGDTQYF. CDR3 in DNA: TGTGCCAGCAGTGGCCGGGGTAGCGGGGGGGTAGGTGATACGCAGTATTTT.